Following are 3 T cell receptor beta chains from one sample sequenced in a study of cytomegalovirus exposure and HLA in healthy donors. The PCR employed 60 Vbeta primers together with 13 Jbeta primers. TCRdb keeps only in-frame clones here, not all; method: immunoSEQ multiplex PCR. Listed are 130,000 or so clones; 1.6% falls within the top ten. What was sequenced was PBMCs. These receptors were collected from a middle-aged woman in good health and CMV-seropositive.

The chain is built from TRBV30 and TRBJ2-5, with D unclear. This CDR3 spans 13 amino acids. CDR1 is GTSNPN and CDR2 is SVGIG in the germline V gene (reference sequence). V was trimmed by 1 base and J by 2 bases, leaving 8 bases between them. CDR3 coding DNA: TGTGCCTGGAGTGGAGCCCTTCAAGAGACCCAGTACTTC. Its translation: CAWSGALQETQYF.

The rearrangement uses TRBV15 and TRBJ1-4; 10 positions agree with TRBD1. J lost 6 bases, V lost 3 bases, and 7 bases had no gene match. The CDR3 length is 16 residues. Germline lookup yields CDR1 LNHNV and CDR2 YYDKDF (reference sequence). The CDR3 loop reads CATSSVRQGADEKLFF. In nucleotides, the CDR3 is TGTGCCACCAGCAGTGTCCGACAGGGGGCCGATGAAAAACTGTTTTTT.

The chain carries TRBV2 and TRBJ1-1, with 8 nucleotides matching TRBD1. In germline, CDR1 is SNHLY, CDR2 FYNNEI. The CDR3 consists of 14 residues. With 5 bases clipped from V and 1 base from J, the junction kept 3 bases outside the gene matches. The CDR3 sequence is CASSSGTGNTEAFF. CDR3 bases: TGTGCCAGCAGTTCCGGGACAGGGAACACTGAAGCTTTCTTT. The variable domain in full, with the rest retrieved from reference TRBV2 and TRBJ1-1, is EPEVTQTPSHQVTQMGQEVILRCVPISNHLYFYWYRQILGQKVEFLVSFYNNEISEKSEIFDDQFSVERPDGSNFTLKIRSTKLEDSAMYFCASSSGTGNTEAFFGQGTRLTVV.